This T cell receptor (beta chain) was sequenced during a study of T-cell reconstitution after alpha-beta-depleted transplantation in children (dated by TCRdb to 2016 to 2017). Background for the entire study: The study quantitatively tracked T-cell immune reconstitution after TCRalphabeta/CD19-depleted allogeneic hematopoietic cell transplantation in children using TCR repertoire profiling.

The treatment or condition tag for this specimen amounts to: allogeneic hematopoietic cell transplantation with graft depleted of TCRalphabeta T cells and CD19 B cells. TCRalphabeta/CD19-depleted allogeneic hematopoietic cell grafts were given to the transplant recipients, all of whom were children. Broader findings and caveats from the paper: Over the following months the frequencies of hyperexpanded clones went down, and after one year T-cell counts and TCRbeta diversity were mostly credited to newly produced T cells. The apparently early alphabetaT-cell count recovery about two months after transplant was reportedly dependent on only several hundred rapidly expanded clones derived from non-depleted graft cells. The high TCRbeta diversity at day 60 in some patients was ascribed to recipient T cells and intrathymic progenitors that had survived conditioning.

Comments on this clonotype: No antigen is known for it. No base-level quality is on record; no much larger clone is a single base apart.

The receptor library was made with PCR. Reads for this sample came from an Illumina HiSeq 2500. To normalize quantification of the TCRbeta repertoire, the TCR libraries were built with molecular barcoding that relied on unique molecular identifiers. TCRdb reworked the public reads: Q25 trimming with fastp, MiXCR clone assembly, productive beta chains retained. For every CDR3 protein sequence, its rows merge into one entry that carries the most common genes and DNA. The sample profile shows 4,000 to 5,000 distinct CDR3 sequences; roughly a fifth of them were found once. Of the sample, around 43% is held by the ten largest clones. Specimen: PBMCs, mostly from graft donor cells, collected 180 days after TCRalphabeta/CD19-depleted stem cell transplant. This receptor was identified in a male patient aged 2 to 10 who had a stem cell transplant for acute lymphoblastic leukemia, so the T cells may come from the graft donor.

The CDR3 sequence is CSYSVGPGLGNQPQHF. In nucleotide form, the sequence is TGCAGTTACTCCGTAGGACCAGGCTTGGGCAATCAGCCCCAGCATTTT. The chain is made from TRBV20-1 and TRBJ1-5, with the D gene too uncertain to name. V loses 8 bases of germline sequence and J loses 2 bases, and the interval between the two ends is 22 bases. The CDR3 numbers 16 residues from cysteine through phenylalanine. The DNA shown is the 48-base CDR3, in frame from base 1. In the germline V gene (reference sequence), CDR1 corresponds to DFQATT and CDR2 to SNEGSKA.